These T cell receptor beta chains were read from a single sample in a study of cytomegalovirus exposure and HLA in healthy donors. Profiled with immunoSEQ multiplex PCR; TCRdb holds only in-frame clones, not every one. In the table there are about 180,000 clones, over 60% of which are singletons. The sample taken for sequencing was PBMCs. These receptors originate from a man between 35 and 55 years old in good health and CMV-seronegative. The CDR3 runs from the conserved cysteine through the conserved F or W. Fields, in order: D gene, J gene, clone size, V gene, CDR3 protein, CDR3 DNA. D genes are given only for firm matches. The size of a clone is reported for some rows only, either as once, few or many, or as a class for expanded clones.

d_gene: -
j_gene: TRBJ2-2
abundance: few
v_gene: TRBV5-1
CDR3aa: CASSLDSYGTGELFF
CDR3nt: TGCGCCAGCAGCTTGGATAGTTATGGCACCGGGGAGCTGTTTTTT

d_gene: TRBD2
j_gene: TRBJ2-3
abundance: -
v_gene: TRBV15
CDR3aa: CATSRDPKSGGPDTQYF
CDR3nt: TGTGCCACCAGCAGAGATCCAAAGTCGGGGGGGCCAGATACGCAGTATTTT

d_gene: -
j_gene: TRBJ2-7
abundance: -
v_gene: TRBV18
CDR3aa: CASSPGQTYEQYF
CDR3nt: TGTGCCAGCTCACCAGGACAGACATACGAGCAGTACTTC

d_gene: -
j_gene: TRBJ2-7
abundance: -
v_gene: TRBV7-3
CDR3aa: CASSLKAGVGSYEQYF
CDR3nt: TGTGCCAGCAGCTTAAAGGCAGGGGTCGGCTCCTACGAGCAGTACTTC

d_gene: TRBD2
j_gene: TRBJ2-3
abundance: -
v_gene: TRBV5-4
CDR3aa: CASSLPKLAGGRRTDTQYF
CDR3nt: TGTGCCAGCAGCTTACCCAAACTAGCGGGGGGGAGACGTACAGATACGCAGTATTTT

d_gene: TRBD2
j_gene: TRBJ2-2
abundance: few
v_gene: TRBV7-2
CDR3aa: CASSPRWGGGAGTGELFF
CDR3nt: TGTGCCAGCAGCCCAAGATGGGGCGGGGGGGCCGGCACCGGGGAGCTGTTTTTT

d_gene: -
j_gene: TRBJ1-5
abundance: -
v_gene: TRBV2
CDR3aa: CASSPLTGREPQHF
CDR3nt: TGTGCCAGCAGTCCCTTAACTGGGCGGGAGCCCCAGCATTTT

d_gene: -
j_gene: TRBJ1-1
abundance: -
v_gene: TRBV7-9
CDR3aa: CASSRGTEAFF
CDR3nt: TGTGCCAGCAGCCGGGGGACTGAAGCTTTCTTT

d_gene: TRBD1
j_gene: TRBJ1-2
abundance: few
v_gene: TRBV5-6
CDR3aa: CASSHLTGTYGYTF
CDR3nt: TGTGCCAGCAGCCATCTGACAGGGACCTATGGCTACACCTTC

d_gene: -
j_gene: TRBJ1-2
abundance: -
v_gene: TRBV4-3
CDR3aa: CASSQAGSGGYGYTF
CDR3nt: TGCGCCAGCAGCCAGGCCGGCAGCGGCGGCTATGGCTACACCTTC

d_gene: TRBD1
j_gene: TRBJ1-1
abundance: -
v_gene: TRBV6-1
CDR3aa: CASSETRGTGGETEAFF
CDR3nt: TGTGCCAGCAGTGAAACGAGGGGTACAGGGGGTGAAACTGAAGCTTTCTTT

d_gene: TRBD2
j_gene: TRBJ2-1
abundance: -
v_gene: TRBV5-8
CDR3aa: CASSLLGGSSYNEQFF
CDR3nt: TGTGCCAGCAGCTTGCTCGGGGGGAGCTCCTACAATGAGCAGTTCTTC

d_gene: TRBD1
j_gene: TRBJ2-7
abundance: -
v_gene: TRBV11-1
CDR3aa: CASRKPGQGISEQYF
CDR3nt: TGTGCCAGCAGAAAACCGGGACAGGGGATAAGCGAGCAGTACTTC